The 19 T cell receptor beta chains below were found in one sample sequenced in a study of T cells after posttransplantation cyclophosphamide. Repertoires were generated with immunoSEQ multiplex PCR, while TCRdb's copy carries only in-frame clones and drops some. The sample records approximately 21,000 clones, approximately 98% being singletons. Sequencing was carried out using naive CD8+ T cells sorted from PBMCs. The receptor set was obtained from a man aged 40-49 years in good health, CMV-negative, and a related stem cell transplant donor.

The V gene is TRBV10-3, the J gene TRBJ1-1; 9 nucleotides match TRBD1. Germline V gene sequence: CDR1 ENHRY, CDR2 SYGVKD. Trimming at V came to 6 bases and at J to 2 bases, leaving 7 bases not matched to a gene. CDR3 size: 15 residues. The CDR3 loop is CAIRRDRAANTEAFF. Here the CDR3 DNA reads TGTGCCATCAGGAGGGACAGGGCGGCAAACACTGAAGCTTTCTTT.

The chain combines TRBV27 with TRBJ1-1; 7 bases are a match to TRBD1. The CDR3 has 15 amino acids. From germline, CDR1 is MNHEY and CDR2 SMNVEV (reference sequence). J lost 1 base, V lost 7 bases, and 9 bases had no gene match. The CDR3 here is CASTGGGAGNTEAFF. CDR3 coding DNA: TGTGCCAGCACTGGAGGGGGCGCAGGGAACACTGAAGCTTTCTTT.

The rearrangement joins TRBV7-6 to TRBJ1-5; D gene unclear. V was shortened by 4 bases and J by 0 bases, with 4 bases between the two germline ends. CDR3 length: 13 amino acids. CDR1 and CDR2 (germline): SGHVS, FNYEAQ. In DNA, the CDR3 is TGTGCCAGCAGCTCTAATAGCAATCAGCCCCAGCATTTT. This translates into CASSSNSNQPQHF.

This chain links TRBV7-2 with TRBJ2-7; 7 nucleotides line up with TRBD1. With V trimmed by 4 bases and J by 1 base, 10 bases remained unmatched. Germline loops: CDR1 SGHTA, CDR2 FQGNSA. The CDR3 consists of 16 residues. CDR3 region: CASSYGTVTYSYEQYF. CDR3 DNA sequence: TGTGCCAGCAGCTATGGGACAGTCACCTATTCCTACGAGCAGTACTTC. The complete variable domain, with remaining parts taken from reference TRBV7-2 and TRBJ2-7, reads GAGVSQSPSNKVTEKGKDVELRCDPISGHTALYWYRQSLGQGLEFLIYFQGNSAPDKSGLPSDRFSAERTGGSVSTLTIQRTQQEDSAVYLCASSYGTVTYSYEQYFGPGTRLTVT.

The V call is TRBV27, the J call TRBJ2-7, with 11 bases that match TRBD2. The V gene's germline CDR1 is MNHEY and CDR2 SMNVEV (reference sequence). J lost 5 bases, V lost 6 bases, and 9 bases had no gene match. The CDR3 sequence is 15 residues long. CDR3 in amino acids: CASSVVLAGGHEQYF. In nucleotides, the CDR3 is TGTGCCAGCAGCGTTGTCCTAGCGGGAGGACACGAGCAGTACTTC.

The chain couples TRBV6-5 to TRBJ2-2; D unresolved. This CDR3 has 16 residues. Germline CDR1 MNHEY, CDR2 SVGAGI. The V gene lost 0 bases and the J gene lost 4 bases, with 12 bases spanning the gap. CDR3 loop: CASSYSSGSLTGELFF. The CDR3 DNA reads as TGTGCCAGCAGTTACTCGTCAGGCTCCCTCACCGGGGAGCTGTTTTTT.

The chain employs TRBV6-5 and TRBJ1-1; D is possibly TRBD1 (6 bases). Trimming cost V 4 bases and J 5 bases, with 14 bases left between them. From germline, CDR1 is MNHEY and CDR2 SVGAGI. The CDR3 spans 14 residues. For the CDR3, the DNA is TGTGCCAGCAGTTCTTACCCAGGGGTTACTGAAGCTTTCTTT. It yields the protein CASSSYPGVTEAFF.

This clone was recorded once. This rearrangement joins TRBV7-9 to TRBJ1-4; D gene uncertain. Germline V gives CDR1 SEHNR, CDR2 FQNEAQ (reference sequence). The CDR3 length is 15 residues. V gave up 10 bases and J gave up 12 bases, with 27 bases separating them. DNA for the CDR3: TGTGCCACCCTCGAAATCTCACAGCGGGATGGGCAACTGTTTTTT. It specifies CATLEISQRDGQLFF.

The gene calls are TRBV6-1 and TRBJ1-2, with D hard to call. The CDR3 runs to 15 residues. Germline V gene data show CDR1 as MNHNS and CDR2 as SASEGT. Trimming left V 2 bases short and J 1 base short, with 11 bases between. Here the CDR3 DNA reads TGTGCCAGCAGTGAAATAGTAAACTTTAACTATGGCTACACCTTC. It translates to CASSEIVNFNYGYTF.

V usage is TRBV13 and J usage is TRBJ2-7, with TRBD1 identical over 10 bases. V was pared by 3 bases and J by 3 bases, with 2 bases of the junction left unmatched. CDR1 is PRHDT, CDR2 FYEKMQ, per germline (reference sequence). The CDR3 is made up of 14 amino acids. CDR3 in amino acids: CASSFGTGDYEQYF. In nucleotides, the CDR3 is TGTGCCAGCAGCTTTGGGACAGGGGACTACGAGCAGTACTTC. Full variable domain (outside the CDR3, taken from reference TRBV13 and TRBJ2-7): AAGVIQSPRHLIKEKRETATLKCYPIPRHDTVYWYQQGPGQDPQFLISFYEKMQSDKGSIPDRFSAQQFSDYHSELNMSSLELGDSALYFCASSFGTGDYEQYFGPGTRLTVT.

This clone is a singleton in its sample. This chain joins TRBV9 and TRBJ2-3; D is possibly TRBD2 (5 bases). Per the germline V gene, CDR1 is SGDLS and CDR2 is YYNGEE. Trimming removed 3 bases at V and 0 bases at J, with 14 bases between. The CDR3 has 16 amino acids. The CDR3 region has the DNA TGTGCCAGCAGCGCCGGGGTGAAGTCTAGCACAGATACGCAGTATTTT. This translates into CASSAGVKSSTDTQYF.

The rearrangement links TRBV27 to TRBJ2-3; D perhaps matches TRBD1 (7 bases). From germline, CDR1 is MNHEY and CDR2 SMNVEV (reference sequence). The CDR3 totals 18 residues. The V gene lost 2 bases and the J gene lost 0 bases, with 18 bases spanning the gap. The CDR3 nucleotides read TGTGCCAGCAGTTTACGCCTACCCCAGGGGGGTAGCACAGATACGCAGTATTTT. Amino acid sequence: CASSLRLPQGGSTDTQYF.

This clone was picked up a small number of times. V and J are TRBV28 and TRBJ2-2; 8 bases fit TRBD1. The CDR3 extends over 14 amino acids. The germline CDR1 and CDR2 sequences are MDHEN and SYDVKM. The V gene end was trimmed by 2 bases and the J gene end by 6 bases; junction bases not matched to a gene: 2. This chain's CDR3 is CASSLTGGPGELFF. The CDR3 region has the DNA TGTGCCAGCAGTTTAACAGGGGGTCCCGGGGAGCTGTTTTTT.

This sequence joins TRBV27 and TRBJ1-4; D possibly corresponds to TRBD1 (6 bases). V was pared by 6 bases and J by 3 bases, with 11 bases between. The germline CDR1 and CDR2 sequences are MNHEY and SMNVEV (reference sequence). CDR3 length: 14 residues. CDR3 nucleotides: TGTGCCAGCAGCCAGGGGACCGCTAATGAAAAACTGTTTTTT. It yields the protein CASSQGTANEKLFF.

This clone appeared once. The chain carries TRBV7-8 and TRBJ2-1, with no clear D. Trimming cost V 1 base and J 5 bases, with 3 bases left between them. Germline V CDR1 and CDR2: SGHVS, FQNEAQ. The CDR3 is made up of 12 amino acids. The CDR3 DNA reads TGTGCCAGCAGCTTAGTAGACAATGAGCAGTTCTTC. The encoded protein is CASSLVDNEQFF.

The chain carries TRBV9 and TRBJ2-2; 8 bases align to TRBD1. CDR1 is SGDLS and CDR2 is YYNGEE in the germline V gene. This CDR3 has 14 residues. Unmatched junction bases numbered 2, after V lost 3 bases and J lost 4 bases. CDR3 in amino acids: CASSAQGGTGELFF. The CDR3 region has the DNA TGTGCCAGCAGCGCACAGGGGGGCACCGGGGAGCTGTTTTTT. Using reference TRBV9 and TRBJ2-2 for the parts outside the CDR3, the full variable domain is DSGVTQTPKHLITATGQRVTLRCSPRSGDLSVYWYQQSLDQGLQFLIQYYNGEERAKGNILERFSAQQFPDLHSELNLSSLELGDSALYFCASSAQGGTGELFFGEGSRLTVL.

The chain uses TRBV27 and TRBJ1-1; 7 bases are shared with TRBD1. This CDR3 has 15 amino acids. The J segment lost 2 bases and the V segment lost 0 bases, leaving 3 bases of the junction unmatched. Germline V gene sequence: CDR1 MNHEY, CDR2 SMNVEV (reference sequence). CDR3 region: CASSLSEGANTEAFF. CDR3 bases: TGTGCCAGCAGTTTATCGGAGGGGGCAAACACTGAAGCTTTCTTT.

The V and J genes are TRBV5-6 and TRBJ2-7; 12 nucleotides agree with TRBD2. The ends lost 4 bases at V and 4 bases at J; junction bases unmatched: 6. The germline gives CDR1 SGHDT, CDR2 YYEEEE. CDR3 length: 15 amino acids. The CDR3 bases are TGTGCCAGCAGCCAAGGTCTAGCGGGAGGGTACGAGCAGTACTTC. Its protein product is CASSQGLAGGYEQYF.

This chain uses TRBV5-6 with TRBJ2-1; 11 bases align to TRBD2. Trimming at V came to 1 base and at J to 7 bases, leaving 7 bases not matched to a gene. Germline V CDR1 and CDR2: SGHDT, YYEEEE. The CDR3 loop spans 16 amino acids. CDR3 region: CASSLHWASGRNEQFF. The CDR3 DNA is TGTGCCAGCAGCTTGCATTGGGCTAGCGGGAGGAATGAGCAGTTCTTC.